This TCR beta chain was profiled in a study of response to subunit inactivated influenza vaccine. Findings of the study overall: Every seasonal influenza vaccination brings in few new T cells, the authors suggested.

Via MiXCR, TCRdb re-called the RT-PCR reads, giving one row per CDR3 protein. This table has roughly 700,000 distinct CDR3 sequences, roughly 13% appearing once. The CDR3 extends over 13 amino acids. V was shortened by 3 bases and J by 5 bases, with 8 bases between the two germline ends. Germline V gene lookup returns CDR1 KGHSH and CDR2 LQKENI. This clonotype has a count of ten or more. The antigen is unknown. The receptor comes from a man aged 45-60 years who received an inactivated influenza vaccine. J is TRBJ1-5 and V is TRBV18, with D perhaps matching TRBD1 (6 bases). The specimen was PBMCs from blood, collected less than 15 days before vaccination. The CDR3 loop is CASSPDSYQPQHF. Here the CDR3 DNA reads TGTGCCAGCTCACCGGACAGTTATCAGCCCCAGCATTTT.